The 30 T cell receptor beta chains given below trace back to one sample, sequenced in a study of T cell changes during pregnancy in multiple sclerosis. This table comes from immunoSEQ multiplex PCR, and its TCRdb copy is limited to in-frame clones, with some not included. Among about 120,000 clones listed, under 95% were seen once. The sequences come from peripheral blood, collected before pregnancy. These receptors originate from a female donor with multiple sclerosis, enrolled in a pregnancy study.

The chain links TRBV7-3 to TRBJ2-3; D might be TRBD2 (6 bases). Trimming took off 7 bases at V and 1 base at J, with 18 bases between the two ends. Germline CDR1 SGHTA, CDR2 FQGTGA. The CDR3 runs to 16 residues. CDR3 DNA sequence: TGTGCCAGCACCCTCGGGGCGTCTAGCGGCACAGATACGCAGTATTTT. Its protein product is CASTLGASSGTDTQYF.

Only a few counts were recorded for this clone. CDR3 in amino acids: CATSRRTGSNQPQHF. CDR3 bases: TGTGCCACCAGCAGACGGACTGGGAGCAATCAGCCCCAGCATTTT. The chain has TRBV15 and TRBJ1-5; no reliable D call. V dropped 2 bases and J dropped 1 base, with 9 bases sitting between them. The CDR3 sequence is 15 residues long. The germline CDR1 and CDR2 sequences are LNHNV and YYDKDF (reference sequence).

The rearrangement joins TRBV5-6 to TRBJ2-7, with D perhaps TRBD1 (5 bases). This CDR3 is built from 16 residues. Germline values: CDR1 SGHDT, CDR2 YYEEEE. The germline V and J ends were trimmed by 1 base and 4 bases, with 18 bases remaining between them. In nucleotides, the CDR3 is TGTGCCAGCAGCTTGTTGCCGCGCCAGGGTGGGTACGAGCAGTACTTC. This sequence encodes CASSLLPRQGGYEQYF.

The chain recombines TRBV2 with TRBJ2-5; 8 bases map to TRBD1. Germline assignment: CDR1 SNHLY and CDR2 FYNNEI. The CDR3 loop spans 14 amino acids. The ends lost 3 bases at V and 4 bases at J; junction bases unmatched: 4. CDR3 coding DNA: TGTGCCAGCAGTGACAGGGGGCTTCGAGAGACCCAGTACTTC. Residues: CASSDRGLRETQYF.

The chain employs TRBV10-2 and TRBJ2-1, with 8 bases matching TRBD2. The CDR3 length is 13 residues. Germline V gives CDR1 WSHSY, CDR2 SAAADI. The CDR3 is CAGAEREMYEQFF. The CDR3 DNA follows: TGCGCGGGCGCAGAGCGGGAGATGTATGAGCAGTTCTTC.

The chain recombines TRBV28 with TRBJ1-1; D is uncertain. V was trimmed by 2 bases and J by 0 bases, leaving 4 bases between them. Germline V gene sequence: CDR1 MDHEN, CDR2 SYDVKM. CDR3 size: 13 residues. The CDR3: CASSLLVNTEAFF. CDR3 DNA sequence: TGTGCCAGCAGTTTACTCGTGAACACTGAAGCTTTCTTT.

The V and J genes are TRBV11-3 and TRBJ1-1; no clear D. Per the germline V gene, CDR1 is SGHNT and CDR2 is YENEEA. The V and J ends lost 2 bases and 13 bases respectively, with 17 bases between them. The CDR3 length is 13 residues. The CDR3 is CASSLWRQSGVFF. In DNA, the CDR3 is TGTGCCAGCAGCTTATGGAGGCAATCAGGCGTTTTCTTT.

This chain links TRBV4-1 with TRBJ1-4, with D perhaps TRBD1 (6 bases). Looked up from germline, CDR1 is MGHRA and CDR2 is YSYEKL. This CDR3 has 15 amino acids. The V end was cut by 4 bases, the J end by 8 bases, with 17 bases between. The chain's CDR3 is CASSRRTERPEKLFF. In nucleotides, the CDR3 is TGCGCCAGCAGCCGACGGACAGAACGGCCCGAAAAACTGTTTTTT.

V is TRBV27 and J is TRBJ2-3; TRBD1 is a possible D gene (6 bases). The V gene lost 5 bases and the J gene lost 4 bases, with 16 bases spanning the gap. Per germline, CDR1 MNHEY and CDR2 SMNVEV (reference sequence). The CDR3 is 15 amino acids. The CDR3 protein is CASSPSTGGSDTQYF. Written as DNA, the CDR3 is TGTGCCAGCAGTCCTTCGACAGGCGGGTCAGATACGCAGTATTTT.

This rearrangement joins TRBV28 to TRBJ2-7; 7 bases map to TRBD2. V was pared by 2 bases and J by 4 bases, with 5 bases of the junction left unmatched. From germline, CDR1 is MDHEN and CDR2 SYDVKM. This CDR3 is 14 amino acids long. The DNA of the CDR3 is TGTGCCAGCAGTTTACTAGCGGTCGGATACGAGCAGTACTTC. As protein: CASSLLAVGYEQYF.

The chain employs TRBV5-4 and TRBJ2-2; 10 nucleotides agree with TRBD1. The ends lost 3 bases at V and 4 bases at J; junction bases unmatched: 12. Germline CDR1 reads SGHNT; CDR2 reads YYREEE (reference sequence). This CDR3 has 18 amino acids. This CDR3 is CASSSPRTDRGGTGELFF. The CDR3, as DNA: TGTGCCAGCAGCTCCCCAAGGACGGACAGGGGGGGCACCGGGGAGCTGTTTTTT.

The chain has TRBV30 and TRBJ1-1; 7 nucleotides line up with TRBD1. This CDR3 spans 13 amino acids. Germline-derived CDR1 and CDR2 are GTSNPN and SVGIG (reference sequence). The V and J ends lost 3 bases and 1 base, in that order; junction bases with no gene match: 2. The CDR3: CAWRGTENTEAFF. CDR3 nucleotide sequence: TGTGCCTGGAGGGGGACAGAGAACACTGAAGCTTTCTTT.

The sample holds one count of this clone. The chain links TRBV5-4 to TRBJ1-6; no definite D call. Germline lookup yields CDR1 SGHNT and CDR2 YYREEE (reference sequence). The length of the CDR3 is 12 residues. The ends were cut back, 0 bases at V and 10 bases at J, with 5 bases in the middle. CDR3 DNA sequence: TGTGCCAGCAGCTTGGTGGGCTCACCCCTCCACTTT. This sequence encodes CASSLVGSPLHF.

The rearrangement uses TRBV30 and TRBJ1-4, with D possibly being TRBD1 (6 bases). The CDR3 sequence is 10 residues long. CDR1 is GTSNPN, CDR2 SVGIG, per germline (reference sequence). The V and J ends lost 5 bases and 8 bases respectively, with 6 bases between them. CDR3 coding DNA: TGTGCCTGGCAGGGGGAAAAACTGTTTTTT. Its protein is CAWQGEKLFF.

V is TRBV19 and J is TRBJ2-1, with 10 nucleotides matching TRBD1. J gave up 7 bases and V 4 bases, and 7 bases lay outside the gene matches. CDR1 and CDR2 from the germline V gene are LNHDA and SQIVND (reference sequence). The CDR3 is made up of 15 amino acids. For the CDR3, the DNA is TGTGCCAGTAGTACCCACCCGGACAGGGGGAATGAGCAGTTCTTC. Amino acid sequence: CASSTHPDRGNEQFF. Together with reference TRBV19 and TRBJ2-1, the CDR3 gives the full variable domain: DGGITQSPKYLFRKEGQNVTLSCEQNLNHDAMYWYRQDPGQGLRLIYYSQIVNDFQKGDIAEGYSVSREKKESFPLTVTSAQKNPTAFYLCASSTHPDRGNEQFFGPGTRLTVL.

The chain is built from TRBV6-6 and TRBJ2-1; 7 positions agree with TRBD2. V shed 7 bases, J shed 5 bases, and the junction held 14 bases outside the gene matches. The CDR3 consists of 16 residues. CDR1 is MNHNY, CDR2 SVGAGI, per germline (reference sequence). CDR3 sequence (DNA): TGTGCCAGCACCTCTCAAGAGGCTAGCGGTAACAATGAGCAGTTCTTC. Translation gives CASTSQEASGNNEQFF.

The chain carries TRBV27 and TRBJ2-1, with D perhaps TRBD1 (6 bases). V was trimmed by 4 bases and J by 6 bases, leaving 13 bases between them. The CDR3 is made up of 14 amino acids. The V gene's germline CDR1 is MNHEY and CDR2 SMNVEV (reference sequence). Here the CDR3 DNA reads TGTGCCAGCAGTTCCCCAGGGGAAGGCAATGAGCAGTTCTTC. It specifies CASSSPGEGNEQFF.

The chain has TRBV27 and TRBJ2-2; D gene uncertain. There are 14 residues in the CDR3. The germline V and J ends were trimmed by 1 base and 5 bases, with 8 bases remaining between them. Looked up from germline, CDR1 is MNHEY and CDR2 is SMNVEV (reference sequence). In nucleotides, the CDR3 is TGTGCCAGCAGTTTATGGCCCCTTACCGGGGAGCTGTTTTTT. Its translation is CASSLWPLTGELFF.

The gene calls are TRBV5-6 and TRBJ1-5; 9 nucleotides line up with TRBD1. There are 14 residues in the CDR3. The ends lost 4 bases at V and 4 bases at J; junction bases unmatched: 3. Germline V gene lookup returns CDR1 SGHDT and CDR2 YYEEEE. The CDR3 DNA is TGTGCCAGCAGCGTACAGGGGGCGAATCAGCCCCAGCATTTT. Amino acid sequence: CASSVQGANQPQHF.

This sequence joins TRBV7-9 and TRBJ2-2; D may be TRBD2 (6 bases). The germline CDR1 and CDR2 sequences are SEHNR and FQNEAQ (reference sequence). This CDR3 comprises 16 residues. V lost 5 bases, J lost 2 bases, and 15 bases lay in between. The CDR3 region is CASSPSGTVNTGELFF. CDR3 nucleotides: TGTGCCAGCAGCCCCTCCGGGACTGTCAACACCGGGGAGCTGTTTTTT.

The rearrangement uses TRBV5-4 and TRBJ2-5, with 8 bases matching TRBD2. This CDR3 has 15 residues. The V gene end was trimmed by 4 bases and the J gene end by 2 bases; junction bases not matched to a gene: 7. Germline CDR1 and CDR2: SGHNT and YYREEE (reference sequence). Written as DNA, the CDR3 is TGTGCCAGCAGCCTGGAGCGGGGGAGACAAGAGACCCAGTACTTC. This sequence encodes CASSLERGRQETQYF.

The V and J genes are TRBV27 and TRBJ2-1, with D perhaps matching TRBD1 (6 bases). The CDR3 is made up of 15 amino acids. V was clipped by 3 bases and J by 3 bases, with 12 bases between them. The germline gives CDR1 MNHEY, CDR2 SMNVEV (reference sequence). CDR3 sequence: CASSFRQASYNEQFF. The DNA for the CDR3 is TGTGCCAGCAGTTTTCGACAGGCGAGCTACAATGAGCAGTTCTTC.

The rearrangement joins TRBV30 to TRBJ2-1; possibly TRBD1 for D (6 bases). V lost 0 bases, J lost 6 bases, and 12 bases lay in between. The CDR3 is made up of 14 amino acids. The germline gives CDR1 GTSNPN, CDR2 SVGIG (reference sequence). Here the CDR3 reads CAWSVGHLSNEQFF. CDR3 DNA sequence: TGTGCCTGGAGTGTGGGACATTTATCCAATGAGCAGTTCTTC.

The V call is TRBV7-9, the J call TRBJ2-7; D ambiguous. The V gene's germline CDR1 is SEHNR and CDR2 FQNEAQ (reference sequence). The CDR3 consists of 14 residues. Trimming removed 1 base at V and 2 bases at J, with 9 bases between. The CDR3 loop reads CASSLGGLTYEQYF. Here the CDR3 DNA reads TGTGCCAGCAGCTTAGGTGGCTTGACCTACGAGCAGTACTTC. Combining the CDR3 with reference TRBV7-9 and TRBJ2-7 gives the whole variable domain DTGVSQNPRHKITKRGQNVTFRCDPISEHNRLYWYRQTLGQGPEFLTYFQNEAQLEKSRLLSDRFSAERPKGSFSTLEIQRTEQGDSAMYLCASSLGGLTYEQYFGPGTRLTVT.

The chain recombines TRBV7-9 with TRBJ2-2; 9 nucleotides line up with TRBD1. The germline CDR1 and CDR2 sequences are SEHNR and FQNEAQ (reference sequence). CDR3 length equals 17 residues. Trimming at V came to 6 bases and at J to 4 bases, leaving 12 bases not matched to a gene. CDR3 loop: CASRVPGDRGITGELFF. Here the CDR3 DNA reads TGTGCCAGCAGGGTGCCGGGAGACAGGGGGATCACCGGGGAGCTGTTTTTT.

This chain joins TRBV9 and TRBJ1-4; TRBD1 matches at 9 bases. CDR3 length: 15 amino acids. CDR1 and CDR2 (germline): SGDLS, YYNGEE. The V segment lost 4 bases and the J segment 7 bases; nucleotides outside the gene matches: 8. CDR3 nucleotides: TGTGCCAGCAGCCTCCGGACAGGGGAGGGTGAAAAACTGTTTTTT. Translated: CASSLRTGEGEKLFF.

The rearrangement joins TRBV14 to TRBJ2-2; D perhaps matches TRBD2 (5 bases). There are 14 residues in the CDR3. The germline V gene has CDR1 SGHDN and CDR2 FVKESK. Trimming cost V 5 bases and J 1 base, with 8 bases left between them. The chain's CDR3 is CASSAGVNTGELFF. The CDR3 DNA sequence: TGTGCCAGCAGCGCCGGGGTGAACACCGGGGAGCTGTTTTTT.

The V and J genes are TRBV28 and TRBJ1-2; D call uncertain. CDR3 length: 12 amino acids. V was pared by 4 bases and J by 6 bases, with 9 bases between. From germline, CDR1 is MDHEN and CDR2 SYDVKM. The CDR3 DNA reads TGTGCCAGCAGTTCGACTTTAAATGGCTACACCTTC. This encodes CASSSTLNGYTF.

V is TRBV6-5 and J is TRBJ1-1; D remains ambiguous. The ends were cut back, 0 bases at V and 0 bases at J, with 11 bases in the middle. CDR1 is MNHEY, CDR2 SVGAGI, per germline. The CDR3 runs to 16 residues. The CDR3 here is CASSYSRAPMNTEAFF. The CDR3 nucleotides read TGTGCCAGCAGTTACTCGAGGGCCCCAATGAACACTGAAGCTTTCTTT.

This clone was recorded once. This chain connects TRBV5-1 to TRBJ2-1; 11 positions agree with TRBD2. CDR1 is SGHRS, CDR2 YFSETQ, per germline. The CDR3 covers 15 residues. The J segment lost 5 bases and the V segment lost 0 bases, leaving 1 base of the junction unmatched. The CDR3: CASSLGSGRDNEQFF. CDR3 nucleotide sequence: TGCGCCAGCAGCTTGGGTAGCGGGAGGGACAATGAGCAGTTCTTC. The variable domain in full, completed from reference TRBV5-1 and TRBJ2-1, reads KAGVTQTPRYLIKTRGQQVTLSCSPISGHRSVSWYQQTPGQGLQFLFEYFSETQRNKGNFPGRFSGRQFSNSRSEMNVSTLELGDSALYLCASSLGSGRDNEQFFGPGTRLTVL.